This T cell receptor (beta chain) stems from a study of vaccination effects on CD4 cells after COVID-19. Study-level information: The second dose preceded post-vaccine samples by a median of 72 days.

A note on this clone: Its antigen remains unknown.

Using viral peptide pools, the ViraFEST assay grew out antigen-specific CD4+ T cells prior to sequencing. Upon completion of approximately ten days in culture, CD4+ T cells were isolated. Subjects were given two BNT162b2 or mRNA-1273 vaccine doses. Supplemented with 9.5 to 10 IU/ml IL-2 and approximately 10 ug/ml peptides, under 2.5 million PBMC per well were kept in culture. The CDR3 has 13 amino acids. Trimming shortened V by 6 bases and J by 6 bases, and 15 bases separated the two germline ends. Libraries were prepared by immunoSEQ multiplex PCR; TCRdb keeps only in-frame clonotypes and omits some of them. This table has about 38,000 clones, around 80% appearing once.

This rearrangement joins TRBV12-3 or TRBV12-4 to TRBJ2-7; D gene ambiguous. The clonotype originates from a human donor who received a COVID-19 vaccine. Some clones in this sample may be carry-over from other donors' samples. The sample consisted of CD4+ T cells from PBMCs cultured with HCoV-NL63 spike peptides, taken after COVID-19 vaccination. The DNA of the CDR3 is TGTGCCAGCAGGCTAGACCCAACGGGCGAGCAGTACGTC. It translates to CASRLDPTGEQYV.